This T cell receptor beta chain was profiled in a study of T cells in Graves' hyperthyroidism and ophthalmopathy. General study points: Blood samples included most of the expanded thyroid clonotypes exceeding 0.001. Stable hyperthyroidism was told apart from ophthalmopathy by a model built on 13 V-J features.

At least ten counts were recorded for this clonotype. Its antigen is still unknown. There were TCR beta CDR3 regions amplified from RNA transcripts. When the TCR CDR3 underwent first-round RT-PCR, the HTBI primer set was used. Each CDR3 protein is one row after TCRdb ran MiXCR on the multiplex PCR reads. The table includes 500,000 to 550,000 distinct CDR3 sequences, less than 25% detected once. With a duration under 2 months, the hyperthyroidism was newly diagnosed in patients aged 18 to 65. Any patient presenting with uncontrolled infection, other autoimmune disease, pregnancy or lactation was left out. The CDR3 length is 14 residues. Trimming pared 3 bases from V and 4 bases from J, leaving 12 bases between. Germline CDR1 is MDHEN and CDR2 is SYDVKM.

This TCR came from a man in his late teens or twenties with Graves' hyperthyroidism. Sequencing used blood. The chain combines TRBV28 with TRBJ1-1; D ambiguous. CDR3 protein: CASSLKASGTEAFF. Written as DNA, the CDR3 is TGTGCCAGCAGTTTGAAAGCCAGTGGCACTGAAGCTTTCTTT.